This T cell receptor (beta chain) was documented in a study of OX40 agonist ivuxolimab in advanced cancers. The wider study: People who had prior anti-PD-1, anti-PD-L1 or anti-CTLA-4 therapy could take part, and under 50% had some.

V shed 9 bases and J 4 bases; nucleotides not matched to a gene: 14. The CDR3 is 15 residues long. Germline CDR1 and CDR2: MNHEY and SMNVEV (reference sequence). Concerning this clone: The antigen is not known.

Broader study findings: At 0.1 to 3.0 mg/kg and by week 6, CD4+ and CD8+ T cells in the blood had expanded clonally. Expanded clones were, on average, more numerous among CD8+ T cells than CD4+.

Some clones are missing from TCRdb's copy, which holds only in-frame ones; the method was immunoSEQ multiplex PCR. The table has 30,000 or so clones, 84% seen once; the top ten hold approximately 20%. The receptor's source is an adult with an advanced solid tumor such as melanoma, head and neck, liver or kidney cancer. The starting material was CD4+ or CD8+ T cells sorted from blood, obtained in a trial of the OX40 agonist ivuxolimab. The V gene is TRBV27, the J gene TRBJ1-1, with TRBD1 matching over 7 bases. In DNA, the CDR3 is TGTGCCAGTTGGAGGAGGGGGCTTATGGGCACTGAAGCTTTCTTT. This encodes CASWRRGLMGTEAFF.